The 25 T cell receptor beta chains listed next were all sequenced from one sample in a study of Graves' ophthalmopathy and Graves' hyperthyroidism. Amplifying from RNA transcripts, the study obtained TCR beta CDR3 regions. First-round RT-PCR relied on HTBI primers, and a second-round multiplex PCR came next. MiXCR was run by TCRdb on the multiplex PCR reads, yielding one entry per CDR3 protein. The sample records about 400,000 distinct CDR3 sequences, around 16% being singletons. The sequenced material came from peripheral blood. The receptor set was obtained from a woman younger than 35 with Graves' ophthalmopathy.

This clonotype showed up many times. This rearrangement joins TRBV30 to TRBJ2-7; unclear D gene. The CDR3 has 11 amino acids. Trimming cost V 5 bases and J 6 bases, with 11 bases left between them. From germline, CDR1 is GTSNPN and CDR2 SVGIG (reference sequence). Here the CDR3 reads CAWGEMGEQYF. CDR3 in DNA: TGTGCCTGGGGTGAGATGGGCGAGCAGTACTTC.

This clonotype has ten or more counts. The V gene is TRBV6-5, the J gene TRBJ1-3; D gene uncertain. The V end was cut by 0 bases, the J end by 5 bases, with 14 bases between. Germline CDR1 and CDR2: MNHEY and SVGAGI. The CDR3 length is 16 residues. The CDR3, as DNA: TGTGCCAGCAGTTACTCCCTCGAGGGTATTAGAAACACCATATATTTT. This sequence encodes CASSYSLEGIRNTIYF.

V usage is TRBV6-4 and J usage is TRBJ2-2; D call uncertain. This CDR3 spans 12 amino acids. The ends were cut back, 8 bases at V and 3 bases at J, with 7 bases in the middle. Germline CDR1 reads MRHNA; CDR2 reads SNTAGT. The CDR3 bases are TGTGCCAGCCAATCAGACACCGGGGAGCTGTTTTTT. Translated: CASQSDTGELFF.

This clonotype was detected only a few times. V and J are TRBV7-2 and TRBJ1-2, with D tentatively TRBD1 (6 bases). This CDR3 region has 15 residues. The germline gives CDR1 SGHTA, CDR2 FQGNSA. V was cut by 3 bases and J by 2 bases, with 13 bases left in between. CDR3 DNA sequence: TGTGCCAGCAGCTTGGGGACACCACCAAACTATGGCTACACCTTC. This gives the protein CASSLGTPPNYGYTF.

This clonotype has a count of ten or more. The rearrangement joins TRBV4-1 to TRBJ2-7; D gene uncertain. Between the trimmed V and J ends, which lost 4 bases and 4 bases, there was a span of 20 bases. Germline CDR1 is MGHRA and CDR2 is YSYEKL. The CDR3 consists of 16 residues. In DNA form, the CDR3 reads TGCGCCAGCAGCCCCTCCCTGGGCAGGACCGTGTACGAGCAGTACTTC. Translating gives CASSPSLGRTVYEQYF.

This clonotype has just a few counts. The J gene is TRBJ1-2, the V gene TRBV30; D gene unclear. Trimming stripped 5 bases from V and 2 bases from J, with 9 bases between. Per the germline V gene, CDR1 is GTSNPN and CDR2 is SVGIG (reference sequence). There are 12 residues in the CDR3. The DNA of the CDR3 is TGTGCCTGGGAGGGTGTCAACTATGGCTACACCTTC. Its protein product is CAWEGVNYGYTF.

Ten or more counts support this clonotype. This chain links TRBV6-2 or TRBV6-3 with TRBJ1-1, with D tentatively TRBD1 (5 bases). Germline V lookup: CDR1 MNHEY, CDR2 SVGEGT. This CDR3 spans 15 amino acids. V lost 6 bases, J lost 1 base, and 15 bases lay in between. CDR3 region: CASRYASTANTEAFF. The DNA of the CDR3 is TGTGCCAGCAGATATGCCTCGACAGCGAACACTGAAGCTTTCTTT.

Many counts were recorded for this clonotype. The chain joins TRBV4-2 to TRBJ1-6; D might be TRBD1 (5 bases). The V end was cut by 1 base, the J end by 5 bases, with 12 bases between. Germline loops: CDR1 LGHNA, CDR2 YNFKEQ. The CDR3 extends over 16 amino acids. CDR3 loop: CASSQVAGLDNSPLHF. The CDR3 DNA is TGTGCCAGCAGCCAAGTAGCAGGGCTGGATAATTCACCCCTCCACTTT.

The chain links TRBV29-1 to TRBJ2-7, with a possible D match to TRBD1 (5 bases). Germline V gene sequence: CDR1 SQVTM, CDR2 ANQGSEA. The V gene lost 6 bases and the J gene lost 2 bases, with 17 bases spanning the gap. CDR3 length: 14 residues. Here the CDR3 reads CSVIPGSYTYEQYF. The DNA for the CDR3 is TGCAGCGTCATTCCAGGGTCATACACCTACGAGCAGTACTTC.

This clonotype has at least ten counts. V and J are TRBV29-1 and TRBJ2-7, with D unclear. V lost 5 bases and J 5 bases, leaving 16 bases between the germline ends. The CDR3 is 13 amino acids. The V gene's germline CDR1 is SQVTM and CDR2 ANQGSEA. This chain's CDR3 is CSVQDRAINEQYF. The DNA of the CDR3 is TGCAGCGTTCAGGACCGCGCGATCAACGAGCAGTACTTC.

This clonotype has at least ten counts. This rearrangement joins TRBV24-1 to TRBJ2-5; TRBD1 aligns across 10 bases. From germline, CDR1 is KGHDR and CDR2 SFDVKD. The CDR3 loop spans 12 amino acids. V was clipped by 9 bases and J by 5 bases; unmatched bases: 2. In DNA, the CDR3 is TGTGCCACCGCGGGACAGGGGGAGACCCAGTACTTC. It codes for CATAGQGETQYF.

This clonotype has a count of ten or more. The rearrangement links TRBV28 to TRBJ2-7; TRBD2 matches 7 bases. V gave up 10 bases and J gave up 1 base; unmatched junction bases: 7. This CDR3 has 13 amino acids. CDR1 is MDHEN, CDR2 SYDVKM, per germline. The CDR3 DNA is TGTGCCACAGGGAGGGAAAGTTCCTACGAGCAGTACTTC. Encoded protein: CATGRESSYEQYF.

Ten or more counts support this clonotype. The chain combines TRBV16 with TRBJ2-7; unclear D gene. Germline CDR1 reads KGHSY; CDR2 reads FQNENV. The CDR3 totals 15 residues. Trimming took 2 bases from V and 6 from J, leaving 17 bases between them. Written as DNA, the CDR3 is TGTGCCAGCAGCCAAGTTTTACCGGTTTGGGGCGAGCAGTACTTC. This encodes CASSQVLPVWGEQYF.

This clonotype was seen at least ten times. This rearrangement joins TRBV13 to TRBJ2-2, with D perhaps TRBD1 (6 bases). This CDR3 region has 14 residues. Germline V gives CDR1 PRHDT, CDR2 FYEKMQ (reference sequence). The V end lost 3 bases, the J end lost 4 bases, and 9 bases lay between the germline ends. The CDR3 region is CASSFRGVTGELFF. The DNA for the CDR3 is TGTGCCAGCAGCTTCAGGGGAGTCACCGGGGAGCTGTTTTTT.

The chain is built from TRBV5-1 and TRBJ1-6; D is ambiguous. The CDR3 is 16 residues long. Germline CDR1 SGHRS, CDR2 YFSETQ. The ends were cut back, 0 bases at V and 10 bases at J, with 17 bases in the middle. CDR3 in DNA: TGCGCCAGCAGCTTGGACGGATTCCCTGGTGGCTCACCCCTCCACTTT. Protein: CASSLDGFPGGSPLHF. Full variable domain (rest looked up from reference TRBV5-1 and TRBJ1-6): KAGVTQTPRYLIKTRGQQVTLSCSPISGHRSVSWYQQTPGQGLQFLFEYFSETQRNKGNFPGRFSGRQFSNSRSEMNVSTLELGDSALYLCASSLDGFPGGSPLHFGNGTRLTVT.

The chain links TRBV2 to TRBJ1-2; tentatively, D is TRBD1 (6 bases). CDR1 and CDR2 (germline): SNHLY, FYNNEI. V lost 9 bases and J 6 bases, leaving 14 bases between the germline ends. The CDR3 is 12 amino acids. The CDR3 loop is CARRGDPDGYTF. The DNA of the CDR3 is TGTGCCAGGAGGGGGGACCCCGATGGCTACACCTTC.

This clonotype was seen at least ten times. The J gene is TRBJ2-7, the V gene TRBV4-1; 7 bases line up with TRBD2. The CDR3 extends over 15 amino acids. CDR1 and CDR2 from the germline V gene are MGHRA and YSYEKL. The junction had 3 bases not matched to a gene; V was cut back by 1 base and J by 0 bases. The DNA for the CDR3 is TGCGCCAGCAGCCAAGGAGCGGGAAGCTCCTACGAGCAGTACTTC. This codes for CASSQGAGSSYEQYF.

The chain couples TRBV6-1 to TRBJ1-2; D remains unclear. The germline gives CDR1 MNHNS, CDR2 SASEGT. CDR3 size: 13 residues. With 2 bases removed from V and 5 bases from J, the gap between germline ends came to 9 bases. The CDR3 reads CASSESAAYGYTF. Here the CDR3 DNA reads TGTGCCAGCAGTGAATCGGCAGCATATGGCTACACCTTC.

The chain links TRBV19 to TRBJ2-7; no reliable D call. V shed 10 bases and J shed 6 bases, with 13 bases lying between them. CDR1 and CDR2 (germline): LNHDA, SQIVND (reference sequence). This CDR3 is 11 amino acids long. The DNA for the CDR3 is TGTGCCACCTACTATCCTCCCGAGCAGTACTTC. As protein: CATYYPPEQYF.

The J gene is TRBJ2-7, the V gene TRBV20-1; 12 bases match TRBD2. Germline CDR1 DFQATT, CDR2 SNEGSKA (reference sequence). Trimming at V came to 6 bases and at J to 0 bases, leaving 15 bases not matched to a gene. CDR3 length: 18 residues. The CDR3 region is CSASSYYPTSGGSYEQYF. DNA of the CDR3: TGCAGTGCCAGCAGTTACTACCCGACTAGCGGGGGCTCCTACGAGCAGTACTTC.

This clonotype was counted at least ten times. The rearrangement uses TRBV6-5 and TRBJ2-7, with 10 bases matching TRBD2. Trimming removed 6 bases from V and 0 bases from J; junction bases left unmatched: 8. The CDR3 runs 16 residues. Germline CDR1 reads MNHEY; CDR2 reads SVGAGI. In DNA, the CDR3 is TGTGCCAGCAGGCCCACCTCTAGCGGGGGCTCCTACGAGCAGTACTTC. Amino acid sequence: CASRPTSSGGSYEQYF.

The chain uses TRBV12-3 or TRBV12-4 and TRBJ1-1; D might be TRBD1 (6 bases). The CDR3 runs to 13 residues. The ends were cut back, 11 bases at V and 0 bases at J, with 13 bases in the middle. The CDR3 coding sequence is TGTGCCTCGATAGGACAGATGAACACTGAAGCTTTCTTT. It is translated as CASIGQMNTEAFF.

This clonotype was detected many times. The chain employs TRBV3-1 and TRBJ1-2, with D unclear. Trimming took 0 bases from V and 8 from J, leaving 7 bases between them. Per the germline V gene, CDR1 is LGHDT and CDR2 is YNNKEL (reference sequence). The CDR3 has 12 amino acids. Here the CDR3 DNA reads TGTGCCAGCAGCCAAGACGTCAGGGGCTACACCTTC. The encoded protein is CASSQDVRGYTF.

This clonotype showed up many times. The rearrangement uses TRBV12-3 or TRBV12-4 and TRBJ2-5, with 9 positions matching TRBD2. The CDR3 is 19 amino acids. The trim removed 3 bases at V and 0 bases at J, leaving 14 bases unmatched. The CDR3 loop is CASSFPTPLSGRYQETQYF. The CDR3 coding sequence is TGTGCCAGCAGTTTCCCCACCCCCCTGAGCGGGAGGTACCAAGAGACCCAGTACTTC.

Many counts were recorded for this clonotype. J is TRBJ1-5 and V is TRBV2; a possible D gene is TRBD1 (5 bases). Germline V gene sequence: CDR1 SNHLY, CDR2 FYNNEI. The CDR3 contains 14 residues. V dropped 3 bases and J dropped 2 bases, with 8 bases sitting between them. In DNA form, the CDR3 reads TGTGCCAGCAGTGAGGGACGGGGCAATCAGCCCCAGCATTTT. It yields the protein CASSEGRGNQPQHF.